Listed below are T cell receptor beta chains from one sample, sequenced in a study of molecular identifiers for immune sequencing clone quantification. Each CDR3 protein gets one entry after TCRdb re-called the PCR reads with MiXCR. The data contain more than 450,000 distinct CDR3 sequences, approximately 25% of them seen just once; the ten biggest clones take up about 0.75%. Input material: naive CD8+ T cells from blood, with Jurkat cell RNA spiked in. These TCRs come from a human donor in good health. Some libraries in this study had Jurkat cell RNA spiked in. Both conserved end residues are part of each CDR3. D genes are given only for firm matches. Rows give clone size only sometimes, using once, few, many, or a class for an expanded clone.

size: -
D: -
V: TRBV7-8
J: TRBJ1-1
CDR3: CASSPGQTEAFF
DNA: TGTGCCAGCAGCCCAGGACAGACTGAAGCTTTCTTT

size: -
D: -
V: TRBV5-4
J: TRBJ1-2
CDR3: CASSPKGTPYLGYTF
DNA: TGTGCCAGCAGCCCGAAGGGGACTCCCTATCTCGGCTACACCTTC

size: -
D: TRBD2
V: TRBV12-3/TRBV12-4
J: TRBJ2-3
CDR3: CASSSQTGLAGGPSSDTQYF
DNA: TGTGCCAGCAGTTCCCAAACGGGACTAGCGGGAGGGCCGTCATCCGATACGCAGTATTTT

size: -
D: -
V: TRBV4-1
J: TRBJ1-3
CDR3: CASSQDILAGNTIYF
DNA: TGCGCCAGCAGCCAGGACATCTTGGCTGGAAACACCATATATTTT

size: -
D: -
V: TRBV19
J: TRBJ2-7
CDR3: CASSIGIEGLTYEQYF
DNA: TGTGCCAGTAGTATAGGAATTGAGGGGCTGACCTACGAGCAGTACTTC

size: many
D: -
V: TRBV10-3
J: TRBJ2-7
CDR3: CAISEVDEGVEQYF
DNA: TGTGCCATCAGTGAAGTAGACGAGGGGGTCGAGCAGTACTTC

size: -
D: -
V: TRBV2
J: TRBJ2-7
CDR3: CASWGLALGEQYF
DNA: TGTGCCAGCTGGGGGCTCGCCCTTGGGGAGCAGTACTTC

size: -
D: -
V: TRBV14
J: TRBJ2-2
CDR3: CASSQVRPGELFF
DNA: TGTGCCAGCAGCCAAGTTAGGCCCGGGGAGCTGTTTTTT

size: many
D: -
V: TRBV9
J: TRBJ2-7
CDR3: CASSPPRAAEQYF
DNA: TGTGCCAGCAGCCCCCCCCGTGCGGCAGAGCAGTACTTC

size: -
D: -
V: TRBV27
J: TRBJ2-7
CDR3: CASSISGAYEQYF
DNA: TGTGCCAGCAGTATTTCTGGGGCCTACGAGCAGTACTTC

size: few
D: -
V: TRBV14
J: TRBJ1-4
CDR3: CASSPHGGGEKLFF
DNA: TGTGCCAGCAGCCCACATGGGGGCGGTGAAAAACTGTTTTTT

size: -
D: TRBD2
V: TRBV10-3
J: TRBJ2-1
CDR3: CAISGREGFGEQFF
DNA: TGTGCCATCAGTGGGCGGGAGGGCTTTGGGGAGCAGTTCTTC

size: few
D: -
V: TRBV27
J: TRBJ1-5
CDR3: CASSAAYSNQPQHF
DNA: TGTGCCAGCAGTGCCGCGTATAGCAATCAGCCCCAGCATTTT

size: many
D: -
V: TRBV21-1
J: TRBJ2-3
CDR3: CASSTSAQYF
DNA: TGTGCCAGCAGCACCTCCGCGCAGTATTTT

size: few
D: -
V: TRBV4-1
J: TRBJ2-7
CDR3: CASSQALGPHGTTNEQYF
DNA: TGCGCCAGCAGCCAAGCTCTAGGCCCGCATGGGACAACGAACGAGCAGTACTTC

size: -
D: TRBD1
V: TRBV12-3/TRBV12-4
J: TRBJ2-1
CDR3: CASSSPVTGGSYNEQFF
DNA: TGTGCCAGCAGTTCGCCTGTGACAGGGGGCTCCTACAATGAGCAGTTCTTC

size: few
D: TRBD2
V: TRBV6-5
J: TRBJ2-1
CDR3: CASSFGTSGDNEQFF
DNA: TGTGCCAGCAGTTTTGGGACTAGCGGGGACAATGAGCAGTTCTTC

size: -
D: TRBD1
V: TRBV28
J: TRBJ2-2
CDR3: CASSPTRDRGFPGELFF
DNA: TGTGCCAGCAGTCCAACCAGGGACAGGGGGTTCCCTGGGGAGCTGTTTTTT